The clone carrying this T cell receptor (beta chain) has only a few counts. Antigen specificity is unknown. Researchers prepared the TCRbeta library using unique molecular identifiers, the study reports. TCRdb re-analysed the PCR reads in MiXCR, keeping a single row per CDR3 protein. The table includes about 1,000,000 distinct CDR3 sequences, around 30% detected once. The record originates from a study of T-cell reconstitution after alpha-beta-depleted transplantation in children. The V segment lost 6 bases and the J segment 9 bases; nucleotides outside the gene matches: 8. The CDR3 has 13 amino acids. Study-wide results and limits: Once a year had passed after transplant, T-cell counts and diversity came mostly from newly produced T cells. Approximately two months post-transplant, alpha-beta T cells reportedly originated from several hundred expanded graft clones. Certain patients had high TCRbeta diversity at day 60, and it came from recipient T cells and thymic progenitors that survived.

The chain recombines TRBV12-3 or TRBV12-4 with TRBJ2-1; 7 bases are a match to TRBD2. The sequence came from a boy younger than two who had a stem cell transplant for SCID, so the T cells may come from the graft donor. The material was PBMCs, mostly from graft donor cells, obtained 360 days after TCRalphabeta/CD19-depleted stem cell transplant. The CDR3 sequence is CASSQTTSVEQFF. DNA for the CDR3: TGTGCCAGCAGCCAAACAACTAGCGTTGAGCAGTTCTTC.